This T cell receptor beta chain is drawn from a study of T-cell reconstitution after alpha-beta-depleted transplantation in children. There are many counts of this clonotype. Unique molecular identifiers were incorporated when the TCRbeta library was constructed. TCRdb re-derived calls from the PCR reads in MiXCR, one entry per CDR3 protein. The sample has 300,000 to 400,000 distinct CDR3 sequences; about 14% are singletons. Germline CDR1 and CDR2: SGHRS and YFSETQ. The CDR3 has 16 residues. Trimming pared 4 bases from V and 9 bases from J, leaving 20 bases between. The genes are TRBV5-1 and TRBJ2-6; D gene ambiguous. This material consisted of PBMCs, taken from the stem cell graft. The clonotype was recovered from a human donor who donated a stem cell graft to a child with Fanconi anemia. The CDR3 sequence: CASSTIPATTLNVLTF. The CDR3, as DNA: TGCGCCAGCAGCACCATCCCGGCGACCACTCTCAACGTCCTGACTTTC.